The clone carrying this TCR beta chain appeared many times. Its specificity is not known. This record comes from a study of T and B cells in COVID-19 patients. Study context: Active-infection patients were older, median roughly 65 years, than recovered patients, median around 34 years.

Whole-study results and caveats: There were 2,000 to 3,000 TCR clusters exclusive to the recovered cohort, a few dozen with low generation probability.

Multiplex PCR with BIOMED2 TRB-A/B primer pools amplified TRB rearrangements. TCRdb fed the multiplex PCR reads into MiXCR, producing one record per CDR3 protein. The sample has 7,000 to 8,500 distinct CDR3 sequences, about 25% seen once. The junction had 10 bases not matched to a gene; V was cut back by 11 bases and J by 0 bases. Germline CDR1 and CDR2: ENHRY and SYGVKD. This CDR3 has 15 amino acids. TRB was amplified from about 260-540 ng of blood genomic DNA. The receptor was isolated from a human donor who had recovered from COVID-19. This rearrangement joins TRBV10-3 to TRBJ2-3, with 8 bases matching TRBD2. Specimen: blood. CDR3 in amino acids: CAVSETSASTDTQYF. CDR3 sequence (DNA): TGTGCCGTGAGTGAGACTAGCGCGAGCACAGATACGCAGTATTTT.